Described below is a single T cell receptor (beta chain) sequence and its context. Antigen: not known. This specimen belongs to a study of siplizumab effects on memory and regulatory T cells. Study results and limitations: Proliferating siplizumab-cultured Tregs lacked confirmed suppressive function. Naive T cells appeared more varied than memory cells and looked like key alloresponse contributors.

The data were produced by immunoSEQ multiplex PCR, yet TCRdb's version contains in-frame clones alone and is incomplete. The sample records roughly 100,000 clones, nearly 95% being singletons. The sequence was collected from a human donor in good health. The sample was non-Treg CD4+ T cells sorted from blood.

CDR3 bases: TGCGCCAGCAGCTTGGCCCGGACTAGCGGAGATACGCAGTATTTT. This gives the protein CASSLARTSGDTQYF. This chain uses TRBV5-1 with TRBJ2-3; 10 bases line up with TRBD2. Germline V gene data show CDR1 as SGHRS and CDR2 as YFSETQ. The CDR3 spans 15 residues. The junction had 3 bases not matched to a gene; V was cut back by 0 bases and J by 5 bases.